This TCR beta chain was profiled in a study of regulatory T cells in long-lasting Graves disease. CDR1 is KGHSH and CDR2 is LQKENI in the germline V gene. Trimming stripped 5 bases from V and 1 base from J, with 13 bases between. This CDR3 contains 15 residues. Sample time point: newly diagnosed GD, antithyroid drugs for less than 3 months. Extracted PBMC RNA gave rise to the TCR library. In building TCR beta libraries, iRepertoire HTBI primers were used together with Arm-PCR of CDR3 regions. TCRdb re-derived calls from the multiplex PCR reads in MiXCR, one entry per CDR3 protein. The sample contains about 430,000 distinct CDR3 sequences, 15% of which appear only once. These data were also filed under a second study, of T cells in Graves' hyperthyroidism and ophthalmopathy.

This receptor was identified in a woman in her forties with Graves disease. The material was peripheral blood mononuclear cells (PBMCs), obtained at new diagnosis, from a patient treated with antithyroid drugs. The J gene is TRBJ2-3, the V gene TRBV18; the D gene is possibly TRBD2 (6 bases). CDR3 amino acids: CASSTGGFRTDTQYF. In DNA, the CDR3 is TGTGCCAGCTCAACCGGGGGTTTTCGCACAGATACGCAGTATTTT. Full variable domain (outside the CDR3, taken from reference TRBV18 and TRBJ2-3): NAGVMQNPRHLVRRRGQEARLRCSPMKGHSHVYWYRQLPEEGLKFMVYLQKENIIDESGMPKERFSAEFPKEGPSILRIQQVVRGDSAAYFCASSTGGFRTDTQYFGPGTRLTVL.